This T cell receptor beta chain was identified in a study of graft-versus-host responses after intestinal transplantation. As concerns this clone: Its antigen is as yet unknown.

Study results and limitations: In recipient marrow, GvH clones were found, and some appeared first in ileum or blood.

The CDR3 consists of 11 residues. The V gene lost 7 bases and the J gene lost 1 base, with 7 bases spanning the gap. Looked up from germline, CDR1 is SQVTM and CDR2 is ANQGSEA. Using immunoSEQ multiplex PCR, the repertoire was profiled, and TCRdb retains in-frame clones only, with some absent. The table lists approximately 77,000 clones, about 89% of them singletons. The sequencing used unstimulated CD4+ T cells sorted from spleen or lymph node cells, collected before intestinal transplant. V usage is TRBV29-1 and J usage is TRBJ2-5; D is perhaps TRBD1 (5 bases). This clonotype originated in a human donor who received an intestinal transplant. The CDR3 bases are TGCAGCGGGGGCAGCCAAGAGACCCAGTACTTC. Residues: CSGGSQETQYF.